This T cell receptor beta chain was sequenced during a study of CD8+CD57+ T cells in acquired aplastic anemia. General study findings and limits: Lower diversity marked CD8+CD57+ cells in patients, relative to total CD4+ and CD8+ pools. Patients and controls were not found to differ significantly in CD8+ Simpson's diversity.

Note on this clonotype: Its antigen is unknown.

Both TCR beta VDJ combination and CDR3 sequence profiling were carried out. Genomic DNA was the template for this profiling. TCRdb re-called the reads through MiXCR, storing one row per CDR3 protein. The table includes about 20,000 distinct CDR3 sequences, around 40% detected once. Individuals selected for sequencing had exhibited CD8+CD57+ cell expansion on flow cytometry. Every one of the patients had aplastic anemia (severe, acquired). The specimen was CD8+CD57+ T cells sorted from PBMCs. Subset denoted: bead-enriched CD8+CD57+ effector memory T cells from SAA patients. This receptor was taken from a human donor with aplastic anemia.

For the CDR3, the DNA is TGTGCCAGCAGTGAACGGCGGGATTCTCAGCCCCAGCATTTT. Translated: CASSERRDSQPQHF. The chain employs TRBV6-1 and TRBJ1-5; D gene unclear. The CDR3 runs to 14 residues. Germline CDR1 MNHNS, CDR2 SASEGT. The V end lost 2 bases, the J end lost 6 bases, and 11 bases lay between the germline ends.